The clone carrying this T cell receptor beta chain was seen a handful of times. The antigen remains unidentified. 5'RACE with constant-segment primers built TCRalpha and TCRbeta cDNA libraries with UMIs. TCRdb fed the 5' RACE reads into MiXCR, producing one record per CDR3 protein. The profile shows 380,000 or so distinct CDR3 sequences, roughly 13% of them singletons. This entry belongs to a study of T-cell memory formation after mild COVID-19. Study summary: TCR clustering was largely donor specific.

Study findings and constraints: Clones which contracted sat mainly in CM and EM if CD4+, and in EMRA if CD8+. In second-wave clones peaking day 37, SARS-CoV-2 specificity remained unconfirmed.

Input material: PBMCs or a T cell subset sorted from them (not recorded which). This receptor was identified in a man aged 18 to 30 who had mild COVID-19 (a few samples of this study predate the infection). Cell type and time point are not known.

CDR3 sequence reads: CSVEVLQALSQYF. In DNA, the CDR3 is TGCAGCGTTGAAGTCCTGCAAGCTCTATCGCAGTATTTT. The V and J genes are TRBV29-1 and TRBJ2-3; no clear D gene. V dropped 1 base and J dropped 10 bases, with 15 bases sitting between them. This CDR3 region has 13 residues. From germline, CDR1 is SQVTM and CDR2 ANQGSEA.